This T cell receptor (beta chain) originates from a study of OX40 agonist ivuxolimab in advanced cancers. This CDR3 contains 15 residues. The V gene's germline CDR1 is MDHEN and CDR2 SYDVKM. J was trimmed by 4 bases and V by 9 bases; bases with no gene match: 11. TCRdb keeps only in-frame clones here, not all; method: immunoSEQ multiplex PCR. This sample has tens of thousands of clones, with more than 75% found just once. This TCR derives from an adult with an advanced solid tumor such as melanoma, head and neck, liver or kidney cancer. The starting material was CD4+ or CD8+ T cells sorted from blood, obtained in a trial of the OX40 agonist ivuxolimab. The gene calls are TRBV28 and TRBJ2-2; the match to TRBD2 covers 7 bases. CDR3 residues: CARKTDGGGTGELFF. CDR3 nucleotides: TGTGCCAGGAAGACGGATGGGGGGGGCACCGGGGAGCTGTTTTTT.